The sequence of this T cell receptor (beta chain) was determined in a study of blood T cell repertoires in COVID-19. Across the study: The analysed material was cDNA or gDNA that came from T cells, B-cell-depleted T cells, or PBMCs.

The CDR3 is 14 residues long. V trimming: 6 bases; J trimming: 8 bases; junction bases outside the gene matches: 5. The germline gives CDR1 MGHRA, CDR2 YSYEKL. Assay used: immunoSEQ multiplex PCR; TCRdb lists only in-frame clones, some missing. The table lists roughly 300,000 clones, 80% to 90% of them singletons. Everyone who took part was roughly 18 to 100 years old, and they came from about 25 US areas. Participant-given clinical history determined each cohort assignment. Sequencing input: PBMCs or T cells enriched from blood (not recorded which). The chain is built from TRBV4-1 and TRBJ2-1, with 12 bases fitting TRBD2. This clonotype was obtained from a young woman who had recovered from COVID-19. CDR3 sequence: CASRRTSGDHEQFF. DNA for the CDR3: TGCGCCAGCAGGCGGACTAGCGGGGATCATGAGCAGTTCTTC.